The 17 T cell receptor beta chains presented below share a single source sample, sequenced in a study of human T cells and chemical hapten exposure. TCRdb re-analysed the RACE reads in MiXCR, keeping a single row per CDR3 protein. The sample holds around 75,000 distinct CDR3 sequences, about 12% seen once. Time point of the sample: patch test 1, 2 weeks after DPC sensitization. The treatment: therapeutic diphenylcyclopropenone sensitization with weekly scalp DPC. The sample in question was whole blood, obtained in connection with sensitization to the hapten diphenylcyclopropenone (DPC). These receptors came from an older woman with alopecia areata. Some clones in this sample may be carry-over from other donors' samples.

This rearrangement joins TRBV7-8 to TRBJ1-5; 9 bases map to TRBD1. The CDR3 extends over 15 amino acids. Trimming took 3 bases from V and 4 from J; bases not matched to a gene: 4. Per the germline V gene, CDR1 is SGHVS and CDR2 is FQNEAQ. CDR3 DNA: TGTGCCAGCAGCTTTGGACAGGGGCGAAATCAGCCCCAGCATTTT. Translation: CASSFGQGRNQPQHF.

Ten or more counts support this clonotype. CDR3 bases: TGTGCCAGCAGGAGAGGAAGCGAGCAGTACTTC. Translated, it gives CASRRGSEQYF. The chain employs TRBV6-2 or TRBV6-3 and TRBJ2-7; D remains unclear. Trimming shortened V by 6 bases and J by 6 bases, and 9 bases separated the two germline ends. There are 11 residues in the CDR3. Germline V gene data show CDR1 as MNHEY and CDR2 as SVGEGT.

This clonotype has a handful of counts. CDR3 sequence (DNA): TGTGCCAGCAGTTATAGCTCCGGGTCACGTTCCGGGGCCAACGTCCTGACTTTC. This translates into CASSYSSGSRSGANVLTF. The gene calls are TRBV6-5 and TRBJ2-6, with unresolved D. The germline V gene encodes CDR1 MNHEY and CDR2 SVGAGI. Between the trimmed V and J ends, which lost 3 bases and 4 bases, there was a span of 19 bases. CDR3 length: 18 residues.

About this clonotype itself: A much larger clone differs by one base, so this may be a read error. The genes are TRBV29-1 and TRBJ2-7, with D maybe TRBD1 (6 bases). The CDR3 contains 12 residues. Per the germline V gene, CDR1 is SQVTM and CDR2 is ANQGSEA. Trimming removed 7 bases from V and 5 bases from J, with 15 bases in between. CDR3 nucleotides: TGCAGCGGGCGGACAGAAACCCACGAGCAGTACTTC. It encodes CSGRTETHEQYF.

This clonotype came up many times. This chain uses TRBV18 with TRBJ1-1, with a tentative D call TRBD1 (5 bases). Looked up from germline, CDR1 is KGHSH and CDR2 is LQKENI. The CDR3 has 16 amino acids. The V gene lost 4 bases and the J gene lost 1 base, with 16 bases spanning the gap. CDR3 sequence: CASSRTVQGPNTEAFF. The CDR3, as DNA: TGTGCCAGCTCACGAACCGTCCAGGGACCGAACACTGAAGCTTTCTTT.

In its sample, this clonotype was seen many times. The chain recombines TRBV18 with TRBJ2-7; 8 bases align to TRBD2. Per the germline V gene, CDR1 is KGHSH and CDR2 is LQKENI. V trimming: 6 bases; J trimming: 2 bases; junction bases outside the gene matches: 9. The CDR3 covers 15 residues. CDR3 bases: TGTGCCAGCTCGTCGACTAGCGTGATAGCCTACGAGCAGTACTTC. Amino acids: CASSSTSVIAYEQYF. The whole variable domain, remainder taken from reference TRBV18 and TRBJ2-7, is NAGVMQNPRHLVRRRGQEARLRCSPMKGHSHVYWYRQLPEEGLKFMVYLQKENIIDESGMPKERFSAEFPKEGPSILRIQQVVRGDSAAYFCASSSTSVIAYEQYFGPGTRLTVT.

This clonotype was counted between two and nine times. The rearrangement joins TRBV7-9 to TRBJ1-6; D not certain. V shed 7 bases and J shed 5 bases, with 15 bases lying between them. The CDR3 spans 15 residues. Germline V CDR1 and CDR2: SEHNR, FQNEAQ (reference sequence). In DNA, the CDR3 is TGTGCCAGCAAATTATCCGGACCTAATAATTCACCCCTCCACTTT. Its protein is CASKLSGPNNSPLHF.

This clonotype was found many times. The chain is built from TRBV14 and TRBJ2-7, with 9 bases matching TRBD1. Trimming at V came to 4 bases and at J to 7 bases, leaving 8 bases not matched to a gene. The CDR3 spans 14 residues. From germline, CDR1 is SGHDN and CDR2 FVKESK. The DNA of the CDR3 is TGTGCCAGCAGCCTCCTCGGGACAGGGCGTGAGCAGTACTTC. Translating it yields CASSLLGTGREQYF. The whole variable domain, filled in from reference TRBV14 and TRBJ2-7, reads EAGVTQFPSHSVIEKGQTVTLRCDPISGHDNLYWYRRVMGKEIKFLLHFVKESKQDESGMPNNRFLAERTGGTYSTLKVQPAELEDSGVYFCASSLLGTGREQYFGPGTRLTVT.

This clonotype has just a few counts. The chain recombines TRBV5-1 with TRBJ2-7; 8 bases fit TRBD1. The germline V gene has CDR1 SGHRS and CDR2 YFSETQ. The CDR3 length is 15 residues. J lost 2 bases, V lost 4 bases, and 8 bases had no gene match. CDR3: CASSPGTGSAYEQYF. CDR3 DNA: TGCGCCAGCAGCCCCGGGACAGGATCGGCCTACGAGCAGTACTTC.

This clonotype was detected ten times or more. A read error may account for a junction end that differs from germline. The chain is built from TRBV7-7 and TRBJ2-2; tentative D call: TRBD2 (5 bases). The V gene's germline CDR1 is SSHAT and CDR2 FNYEAQ (reference sequence). The CDR3 extends over 13 amino acids. CDR3: CASSLALERELFF. In DNA form, the CDR3 reads TGTGCTAGCAGCTTAGCGCTGGAGCGGGAGCTGTTTTTT. Together with reference TRBV7-7 and TRBJ2-2, the CDR3 gives the full variable domain: GAGVSQSPRYKVTKRGQDVTLRCDPISSHATLYWYQQALGQGPEFLTYFNYEAQPDKSGLPSDRFSAERPEGSISTLTIQRTEQRDSAMYRCASSLALERELFFGEGSRLTVL.

The chain joins TRBV27 to TRBJ1-2; TRBD1 agrees at 7 bases. J gave up 7 bases and V 5 bases, and 19 bases lay outside the gene matches. The CDR3 totals 17 residues. CDR1 is MNHEY and CDR2 is SMNVEV in the germline V gene (reference sequence). CDR3 region: CASSTSTGPPSVRGYTF. CDR3 bases: TGTGCCAGCAGTACATCGACAGGGCCCCCATCCGTCCGTGGCTACACCTTC.

This clonotype has a handful of counts. The V gene is TRBV20-1, the J gene TRBJ1-3, with 8 nucleotides matching TRBD1. The junction had 11 bases not matched to a gene; V was cut back by 5 bases and J by 2 bases. This CDR3 comprises 16 residues. Germline V gives CDR1 DFQATT, CDR2 SNEGSKA (reference sequence). The CDR3 DNA reads as TGCAGTGCTGCCCTCCCTTTGGACAGGGCTGGAAACACCATATATTTT. Translated: CSAALPLDRAGNTIYF.

This clonotype was counted at least ten times. The chain joins TRBV2 to TRBJ2-7; TRBD1 aligns across 7 bases. This CDR3 is 14 amino acids long. In germline, CDR1 is SNHLY, CDR2 FYNNEI. The junction had 8 bases not matched to a gene; V was cut back by 6 bases and J by 3 bases. The CDR3 loop is CASRNGQDNYEQYF. CDR3 nucleotides: TGTGCCAGCAGAAACGGACAGGATAACTACGAGCAGTACTTC. The full variable domain, with the rest looked up from reference TRBV2 and TRBJ2-7, is EPEVTQTPSHQVTQMGQEVILRCVPISNHLYFYWYRQILGQKVEFLVSFYNNEISEKSEIFDDQFSVERPDGSNFTLKIRSTKLEDSAMYFCASRNGQDNYEQYFGPGTRLTVT.

This clonotype was picked up many times. The V gene is TRBV5-1, the J gene TRBJ1-5; D is unclear. This CDR3 spans 14 amino acids. Per germline, CDR1 SGHRS and CDR2 YFSETQ. V was cut by 2 bases and J by 2 bases, with 8 bases left in between. CDR3 DNA sequence: TGCGCCAGCAGCTTAAGCGTGGGCAATCAGCCCCAGCATTTT. Protein: CASSLSVGNQPQHF.

This clonotype was counted ten times or more. CDR3 in amino acids: CASSPGQSYEQYF. Here the CDR3 DNA reads TGTGCCAGCAGCCCCGGACAGAGCTACGAGCAGTACTTC. This chain uses TRBV7-9 with TRBJ2-7; tentative D call: TRBD1 (6 bases). Germline CDR1 reads SEHNR; CDR2 reads FQNEAQ (reference sequence). V was trimmed by 5 bases and J by 3 bases, leaving 11 bases between them. This CDR3 has 13 residues.

There are a few counts of this clonotype. V gene TRBV11-2 combines with J gene TRBJ2-3; TRBD2 matches at 7 bases. The CDR3 contains 15 residues. Germline trimming cut 1 base from V and 2 bases from J; bases unmatched to any gene: 3. Germline V gene data show CDR1 as SGHAT and CDR2 as FQNNGV. Here the CDR3 reads CASSLGGGNTDTQYF. The CDR3, as DNA: TGTGCCAGCAGCTTAGGCGGGGGAAACACAGATACGCAGTATTTT. The entire variable domain, with the rest obtained from reference TRBV11-2 and TRBJ2-3, is as follows: EAGVAQSPRYKIIEKRQSVAFWCNPISGHATLYWYQQILGQGPKLLIQFQNNGVVDDSQLPKDRFSAERLKGVDSTLKIQPAKLEDSAVYLCASSLGGGNTDTQYFGPGTRLTVL.

In this sample, this clonotype turned up a few times. V usage is TRBV2 and J usage is TRBJ1-5; D may be TRBD1 (6 bases). The CDR3 has 13 amino acids. Between the trimmed V and J ends, which lost 4 bases and 7 bases, there was a span of 11 bases. Germline CDR1 SNHLY, CDR2 FYNNEI. The CDR3: CASSAPGAQPQHF. The DNA of the CDR3 is TGTGCCAGCAGTGCCCCAGGGGCCCAGCCCCAGCATTTT.